This TCR beta chain was sequenced during a study of blood T cell repertoires in COVID-19. Researchers sorted participants into cohorts using their self-reported clinical history. This CDR3 has 14 residues. Trimming took 0 bases from V and 10 from J; bases not matched to a gene: 5. Germline values: CDR1 LNHNV, CDR2 YYDKDF (reference sequence). Only in-frame clones appear in the TCRdb table, and some are missing; sequencing was by immunoSEQ multiplex PCR. The sample records some 460,000 clones, about 90% being singletons. The sample taken for sequencing was PBMCs or T cells enriched from blood (not recorded which). V and J are TRBV15 and TRBJ2-2; 7 positions agree with TRBD1. This receptor was identified in a young woman with acute COVID-19. The CDR3 loop is CATSRDWTGVELFF. CDR3 in DNA: TGTGCCACCAGCAGAGATTGGACAGGCGTGGAGCTGTTTTTT.